Listed below are T cell receptor beta chains from one sample, sequenced in a study of blood T cell repertoires in COVID-19. Clones were sequenced by immunoSEQ multiplex PCR, and TCRdb holds only the in-frame ones, with some missing. This sample yields about 250,000 clones, of which approximately 90% are seen a single time; 3% to 3.5% belongs to the top ten. The sample consisted of peripheral blood. All receptors derive from a man aged 18 to 29 with active or convalescent COVID-19. The CDR3 runs from the conserved cysteine through the conserved F or W. D genes are given only for firm matches. Size is stated for part of the rows, as once, few or many counts, or as a class when the clone is expanded.

TRBJ1-6	.	.	TRBV28	CASSSPGNNSPLHF	TGTGCCAGCAGTTCGCCAGGGAATAATTCACCCCTCCACTTT
TRBJ1-1	.	.	TRBV19	CASSIDPPSGGREAFF	TGTGCCAGTAGTATTGACCCCCCCTCGGGAGGCCGCGAAGCTTTCTTT
TRBJ1-2	.	.	TRBV7-9	CASSLEGGAGYTF	TGTGCCAGCAGCTTAGAGGGGGGGGCTGGCTACACCTTC
TRBJ2-7	TRBD1	.	TRBV28	CASSLPGQARYEQYF	TGTGCCAGCAGTTTACCGGGACAGGCAAGATACGAGCAGTACTTC
TRBJ1-1	.	.	TRBV10-3	CAISDPKGGGTEAFF	TGTGCCATCAGTGACCCGAAAGGAGGTGGCACTGAAGCTTTCTTT
TRBJ2-7	TRBD2	.	TRBV19	CASSTSGLSSEQYF	TGTGCCAGTAGTACTAGCGGACTCTCCTCCGAGCAGTACTTC
TRBJ2-7	TRBD2	.	TRBV7-6	CASSHPGGSGGYEQYF	TGTGCCAGCAGCCACCCTGGTGGGTCCGGGGGGTACGAGCAGTACTTC
TRBJ2-2	TRBD1	.	TRBV7-3	CASSFQGAGGELFF	TGTGCCAGCAGCTTCCAGGGGGCGGGCGGGGAGCTGTTTTTT
TRBJ2-7	TRBD2	.	TRBV23-1	CASRREGLAGEKQYF	TGCGCCAGCAGGAGGGAGGGACTAGCGGGAGAGAAGCAGTACTTC
TRBJ2-1	.	.	TRBV18	CASSPTAGTYNEQFF	TGTGCCAGCTCACCGACGGCAGGGACCTACAATGAGCAGTTCTTC
TRBJ1-2	.	few	TRBV15	CATSREGRKGYSYGYTF	TGTGCCACCAGCAGAGAGGGCAGAAAAGGATACTCCTATGGCTACACCTTC
TRBJ1-1	.	.	TRBV12-3/TRBV12-4	CASSLRESAFF	TGTGCCAGCAGTTTAAGAGAATCGGCTTTCTTT
TRBJ1-1	TRBD1	.	TRBV29-1	CSVAGTGVNTEAFF	TGCAGCGTGGCAGGGACAGGAGTGAACACTGAAGCTTTCTTT
TRBJ1-6	.	.	TRBV19	CASRGSVWRQPNSPLHF	TGTGCCAGTAGAGGGTCAGTATGGAGACAGCCGAATTCACCCCTCCACTTT
TRBJ2-3	TRBD1	.	TRBV13	CASSKNPGQRFNTQYF	TGTGCCAGCAGCAAGAACCCGGGACAGCGATTTAATACGCAGTATTTT
TRBJ2-6	.	.	TRBV5-1	CASSLYTWSSGANVLTF	TGCGCCAGCAGCTTGTATACTTGGAGTTCTGGGGCCAACGTCCTGACTTTC
TRBJ2-3	TRBD2	once	TRBV11-3	CASSLGRGGKDTQYF	TGTGCCAGCAGCTTAGGGCGGGGGGGCAAAGATACGCAGTATTTT
TRBJ2-1	TRBD2	.	TRBV5-1	CASSLTRTSGSDEQFF	TGCGCCAGCAGCTTGACTCGGACTAGCGGGAGCGATGAGCAGTTCTTC